This TCR beta chain is from a study of type 1 regulatory T cells. About the research overall: T-allo10 is an in vitro-generated, Tr1-enriched CD4 T cell product specific for alloantigen.

This CDR3 is 14 amino acids long. CDR1 and CDR2 from the germline V gene are SEHNR and FQNEAQ (reference sequence). V lost 6 bases, J lost 4 bases, and 15 bases lay in between. Overall study results and limits: Type 1 regulatory T cells had a more restricted TCR repertoire than non-type 1 regulatory T cells.

From the reads, TCRdb called clonotypes with MiXCR, one entry per CDR3 protein. The data show 55,000 to 65,000 distinct CDR3 sequences, with roughly two thirds seen just once and approximately 2% held by the top ten. This clonotype has only a few counts. What it recognizes is unknown. The genes are TRBV7-9 and TRBJ2-5, with D possibly being TRBD1 (6 bases). The sequenced sample was cultured non-Tr1 T cells, either the whole culture or a sorted T cell fraction (not recorded which). The TCR originated in a human donor in good health. The CDR3 is CASSSRTEGETQYF. For the CDR3, the DNA is TGTGCCAGCAGTTCACGGACAGAAGGAGAGACCCAGTACTTC. Drawing the rest from reference TRBV7-9 and TRBJ2-5, the complete variable domain is DTGVSQNPRHKITKRGQNVTFRCDPISEHNRLYWYRQTLGQGPEFLTYFQNEAQLEKSRLLSDRFSAERPKGSFSTLEIQRTEQGDSAMYLCASSSRTEGETQYFGPGTRLLVL.